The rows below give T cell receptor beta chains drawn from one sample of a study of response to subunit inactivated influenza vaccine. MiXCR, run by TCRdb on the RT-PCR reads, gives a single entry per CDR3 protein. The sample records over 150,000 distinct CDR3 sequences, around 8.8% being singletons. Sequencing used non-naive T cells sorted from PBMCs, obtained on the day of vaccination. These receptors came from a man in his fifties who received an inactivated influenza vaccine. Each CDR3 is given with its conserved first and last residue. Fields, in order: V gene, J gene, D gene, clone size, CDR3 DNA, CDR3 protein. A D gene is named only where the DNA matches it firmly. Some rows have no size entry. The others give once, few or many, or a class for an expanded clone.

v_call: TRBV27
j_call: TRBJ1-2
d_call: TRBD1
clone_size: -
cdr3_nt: TGTGCCAGCAGTTCGGACAGGGATGGTGGCTACACCTTC
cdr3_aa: CASSSDRDGGYTF

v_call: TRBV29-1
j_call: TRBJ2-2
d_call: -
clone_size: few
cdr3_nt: TGCAGCGTTGGCAGTACCAACACCGGGGAGCTGTTTTTT
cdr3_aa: CSVGSTNTGELFF

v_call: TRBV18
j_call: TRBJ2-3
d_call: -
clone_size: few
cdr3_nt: TGTGCCAGCTCACCTGGGAGGATCGGAACAGATACGCAGTATTTT
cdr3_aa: CASSPGRIGTDTQYF

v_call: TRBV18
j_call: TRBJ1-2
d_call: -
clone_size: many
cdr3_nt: TGTGCCAGCTCACCACCGTCCGGGCATTATGGCTACACCTTC
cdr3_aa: CASSPPSGHYGYTF

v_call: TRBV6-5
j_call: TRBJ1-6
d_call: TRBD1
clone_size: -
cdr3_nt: TGTGCCAGCAGTTACGGGACAGGGACGAATTCACCCCTCCACTTT
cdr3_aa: CASSYGTGTNSPLHF

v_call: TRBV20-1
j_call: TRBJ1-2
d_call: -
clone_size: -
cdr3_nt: TGCAGTGCTAGAGGGCTGAAGGATAACTATGGCTACACCTTC
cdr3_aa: CSARGLKDNYGYTF

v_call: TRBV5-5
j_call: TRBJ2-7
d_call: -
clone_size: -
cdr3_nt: TGTGCCAGCAGCTTGGGTGCCGGGATCTCTAACTACGAGCAGTACTTC
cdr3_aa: CASSLGAGISNYEQYF

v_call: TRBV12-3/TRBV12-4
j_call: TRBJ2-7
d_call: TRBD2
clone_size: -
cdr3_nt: TGTGCCAGCAGCATTAGCGGGGGGGCCAGCGAGCAGTACTTC
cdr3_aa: CASSISGGASEQYF

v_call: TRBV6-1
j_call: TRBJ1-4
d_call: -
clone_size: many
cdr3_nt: TGTGCCAGCAGACCTCTTGACAGCTATAATGAAAAACTGTTTTTT
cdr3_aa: CASRPLDSYNEKLFF

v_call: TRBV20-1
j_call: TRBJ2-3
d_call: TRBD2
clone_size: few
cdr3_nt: TGCAGTGCTTCGGGGGGGCCGAAAGATACGCAGTATTTT
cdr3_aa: CSASGGPKDTQYF

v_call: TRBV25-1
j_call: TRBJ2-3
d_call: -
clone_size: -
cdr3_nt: TGTGCCAGCAGCGCACTCCCTGGCACAGATACGCAGTATTTT
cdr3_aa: CASSALPGTDTQYF

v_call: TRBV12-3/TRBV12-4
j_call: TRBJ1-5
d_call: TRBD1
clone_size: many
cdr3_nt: TGTGCCAGCAGTACGGACAGGAGATATAGCAATCAGCCCCAGCATTTT
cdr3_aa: CASSTDRRYSNQPQHF

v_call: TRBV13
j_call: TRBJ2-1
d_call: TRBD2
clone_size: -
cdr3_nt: TGTGCCAGCAGCTTGGGGGGGAGCCTCAATGAGCAGTTCTTC
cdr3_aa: CASSLGGSLNEQFF

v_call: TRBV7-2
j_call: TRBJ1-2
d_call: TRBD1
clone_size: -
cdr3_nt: TGTGCCAGCAGCGATCGGACAGGGAGGGACTATGGCTACACCTTC
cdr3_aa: CASSDRTGRDYGYTF

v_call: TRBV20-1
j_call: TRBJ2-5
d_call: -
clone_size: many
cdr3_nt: TGCAGTGCTATCCAGCGGGAGACCCAGTACTTC
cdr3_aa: CSAIQRETQYF

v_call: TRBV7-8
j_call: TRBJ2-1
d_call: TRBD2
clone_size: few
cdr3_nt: TGTGCCAGCGCCCATGGGGGGGGACTCTACAATGAGCAGTTCTTC
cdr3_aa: CASAHGGGLYNEQFF

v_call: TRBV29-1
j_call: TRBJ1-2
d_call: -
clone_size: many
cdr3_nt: TGCAGCGTTAGCACCGGGACAACCTATGGCTACACCTTC
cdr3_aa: CSVSTGTTYGYTF

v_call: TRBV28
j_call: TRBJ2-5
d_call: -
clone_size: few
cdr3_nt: TGTGCCAGCAGTTTTTCCCGGGGGGCCGTACGCGGGACCCAGTACTTC
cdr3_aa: CASSFSRGAVRGTQYF

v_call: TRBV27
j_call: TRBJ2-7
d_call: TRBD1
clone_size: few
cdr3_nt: TGTGCCAGCAGTCCAAGACAGGGGGCCCTCGAGCAGTACTTC
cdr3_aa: CASSPRQGALEQYF

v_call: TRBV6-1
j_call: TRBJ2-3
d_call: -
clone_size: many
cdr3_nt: TGTGCCAGCAGGCGAACCCACAACACAGATACGCAGTATTTT
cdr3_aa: CASRRTHNTDTQYF

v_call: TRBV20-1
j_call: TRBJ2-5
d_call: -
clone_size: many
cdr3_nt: TGCAGTGCTAGAGATCTTTCGGGGGTCCAAGAGACCCAGTACTTC
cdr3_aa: CSARDLSGVQETQYF

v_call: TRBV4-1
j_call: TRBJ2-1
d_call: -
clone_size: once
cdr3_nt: TGCGCCAGCAGCCGACGGGGGCAGGTGTGCTCCTACAATGAGCAGTTCTTC
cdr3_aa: CASSRRGQVCSYNEQFF

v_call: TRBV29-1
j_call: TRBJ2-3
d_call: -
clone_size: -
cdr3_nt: TGCAGCGTTGAAGGTCGGTACACAGATACGCAGTATTTT
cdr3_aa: CSVEGRYTDTQYF

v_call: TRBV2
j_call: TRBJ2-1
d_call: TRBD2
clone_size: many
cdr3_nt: TGTGCCAGCAAGGCGGGAGGGGTATATGAGCAGTTCTTC
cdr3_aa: CASKAGGVYEQFF

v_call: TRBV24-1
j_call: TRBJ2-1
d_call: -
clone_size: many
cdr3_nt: TGTGCCACCTCGTGGAGCTCCTACAATGAGCAGTTCTTC
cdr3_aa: CATSWSSYNEQFF

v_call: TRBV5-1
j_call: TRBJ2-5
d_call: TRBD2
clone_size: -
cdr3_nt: TGCGCCAGCAGCGGGACTAGCGGCTGGTTCCGGGAGACCCAGTACTTC
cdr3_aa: CASSGTSGWFRETQYF

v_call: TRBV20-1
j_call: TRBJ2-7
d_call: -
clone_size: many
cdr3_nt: TGCAGTGCTAGAGCCTGGAGCTCCTACGAGCAGTACTTC
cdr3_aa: CSARAWSSYEQYF

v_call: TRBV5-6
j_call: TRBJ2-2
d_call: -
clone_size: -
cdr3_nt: TGTGCCAGCAGCCAACGCCCCTCGGGCACCGGGGAGCTGTTTTTT
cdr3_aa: CASSQRPSGTGELFF

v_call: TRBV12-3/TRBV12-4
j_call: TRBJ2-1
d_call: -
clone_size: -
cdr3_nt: TGTGCCAGCAGTGAAAGGGGTTACAATGAGCAGTTCTTC
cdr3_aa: CASSERGYNEQFF

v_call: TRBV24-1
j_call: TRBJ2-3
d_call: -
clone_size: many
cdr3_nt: TGTGCCACCAGTGGATTGACCACAGATACGCAGTATTTT
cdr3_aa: CATSGLTTDTQYF

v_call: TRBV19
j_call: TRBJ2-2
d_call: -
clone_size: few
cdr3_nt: TGTGCCAGTAGTATCGGTCCGGGGGTAACCGGGGAGCTGTTTTTT
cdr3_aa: CASSIGPGVTGELFF

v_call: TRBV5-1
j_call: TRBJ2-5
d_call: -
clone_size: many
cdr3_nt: TGCGCCAGCAGCTTAACGGGGCGCCAAGAGACCCAGTACTTC
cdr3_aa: CASSLTGRQETQYF

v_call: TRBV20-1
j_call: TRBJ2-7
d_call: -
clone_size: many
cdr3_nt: TGCAGTGCTAGAGAGCACGACTTCCGCGACGAGCAGTACTTC
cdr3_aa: CSAREHDFRDEQYF

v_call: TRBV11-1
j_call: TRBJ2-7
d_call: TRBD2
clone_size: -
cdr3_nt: TGTGCCAGCAGCCGCCCGCCAAATCTCTGGACTAGCGGGAGCTTCGAGCAGTACTTC
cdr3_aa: CASSRPPNLWTSGSFEQYF

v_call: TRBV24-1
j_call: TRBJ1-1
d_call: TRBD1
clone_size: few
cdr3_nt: TGTGCCACCAGTGATTTGCGACAGGGCGCTGAAGCTTTCTTT
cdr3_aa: CATSDLRQGAEAFF

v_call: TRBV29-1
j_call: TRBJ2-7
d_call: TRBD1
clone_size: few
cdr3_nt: TGCAGCGTTGAAGGGACAGGGGGGTACGAGCAGTACTTC
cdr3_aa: CSVEGTGGYEQYF

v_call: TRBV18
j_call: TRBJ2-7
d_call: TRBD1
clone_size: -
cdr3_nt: TGTGCCAGCTCAGCACAGGGGGCTAGCCGGGACGAGCAGTACTTC
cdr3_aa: CASSAQGASRDEQYF

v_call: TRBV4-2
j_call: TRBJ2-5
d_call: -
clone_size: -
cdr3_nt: TGTGCCAGCAGCCAAGGGGGGGGCCTCATCCAAGAGACCCAGTACTTC
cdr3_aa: CASSQGGGLIQETQYF

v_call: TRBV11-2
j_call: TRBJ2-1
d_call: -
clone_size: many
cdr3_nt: TGTGCCAGCACCTATCCCCTGGTGGGGCTTAGGCTTGATGAGCAGTTCTTC
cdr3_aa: CASTYPLVGLRLDEQFF

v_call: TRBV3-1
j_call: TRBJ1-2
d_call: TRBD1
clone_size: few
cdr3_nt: TGTGCCAGCAGCCGGGACAGGGGAAGGTATGGCTACACCTTC
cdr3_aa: CASSRDRGRYGYTF

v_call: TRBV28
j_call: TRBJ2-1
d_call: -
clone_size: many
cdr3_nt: TGTGCCAGCAGGCAATCTAGCTCCTACAATGAGCAGTTCTTC
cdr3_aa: CASRQSSSYNEQFF

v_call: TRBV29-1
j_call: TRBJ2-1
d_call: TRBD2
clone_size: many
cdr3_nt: TGCAGCGTTGCCCCCATGAGCGGGAGCTCCTACAATGAGCAGTTCTTC
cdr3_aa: CSVAPMSGSSYNEQFF

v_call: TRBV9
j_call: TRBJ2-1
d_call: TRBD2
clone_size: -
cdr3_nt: TGTGCCAGCACAATAGCGGGAGGGACCTACAATGAGCAGTTCTTC
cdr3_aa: CASTIAGGTYNEQFF

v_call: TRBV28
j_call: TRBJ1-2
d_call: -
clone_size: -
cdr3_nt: TGTGCCAGCAGGTTGGGAGACTATGGCTACACCTTC
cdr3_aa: CASRLGDYGYTF

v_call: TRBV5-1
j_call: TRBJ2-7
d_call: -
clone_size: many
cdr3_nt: TGCGCCAGCAGCTTGGCCGTCTACGGGGAAGCGTACTTC
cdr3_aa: CASSLAVYGEAYF

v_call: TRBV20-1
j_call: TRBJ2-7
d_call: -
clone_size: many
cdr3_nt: TGCAGTGCTCCGACAGGGACTAGATATTACGAGCAGTACTTC
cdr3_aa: CSAPTGTRYYEQYF